The clone carrying this T cell receptor (beta chain) was found a few times. As yet, its antigen is unknown. Time point reported: patch test 3, about 24 weeks after DPC sensitization. Treatment here: therapeutic diphenylcyclopropenone sensitization with weekly scalp DPC. The authors extracted total RNA from unfractionated whole blood. This entry comes from a study of human T cells and chemical hapten exposure. Whole-study context: Patients, predominantly female, presented with alopecia areata, totalis or universalis.

One entry per CDR3 protein, called by TCRdb with MiXCR from the RACE reads. The sample has about 97,000 distinct CDR3 sequences, around 25% seen once. The CDR3 runs 16 residues. The ends were cut back, 0 bases at V and 2 bases at J, with 13 bases in the middle. The germline CDR1 and CDR2 sequences are MGHRA and YSYEKL. Findings and limits, study-wide: TCRs above 1 in 1000 frequency did not change with DPC sensitization.

The TCR originated in a man aged 40-50 years with alopecia areata. Some clones in this sample may be carry-over from other donors' samples. The sample consisted of whole blood, taken in connection with sensitization to the hapten diphenylcyclopropenone (DPC). The V gene is TRBV4-1, the J gene TRBJ1-2; D is ambiguous. The CDR3 region has the DNA TGCGCCAGCAGCCAAGATATATCGGACTGGAACTATGGCTACACCTTC. It is translated as CASSQDISDWNYGYTF.